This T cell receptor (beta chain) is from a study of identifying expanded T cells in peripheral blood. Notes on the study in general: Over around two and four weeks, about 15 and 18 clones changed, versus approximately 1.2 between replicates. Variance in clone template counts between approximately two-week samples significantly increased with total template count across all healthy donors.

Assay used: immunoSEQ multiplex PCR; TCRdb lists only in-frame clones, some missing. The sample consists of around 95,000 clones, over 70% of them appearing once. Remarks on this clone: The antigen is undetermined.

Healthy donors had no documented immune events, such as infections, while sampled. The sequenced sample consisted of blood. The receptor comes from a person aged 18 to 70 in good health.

Here the CDR3 DNA reads TGCGCCAGCAGCCAAGATCGACCGTACGAGCAGTACTTC. This gives the protein CASSQDRPYEQYF. The chain carries TRBV4-1 and TRBJ2-7; D is ambiguous. With 0 bases removed from V and 4 bases from J, the gap between germline ends came to 7 bases. The CDR3 runs to 13 residues. Germline V CDR1 and CDR2: MGHRA, YSYEKL.